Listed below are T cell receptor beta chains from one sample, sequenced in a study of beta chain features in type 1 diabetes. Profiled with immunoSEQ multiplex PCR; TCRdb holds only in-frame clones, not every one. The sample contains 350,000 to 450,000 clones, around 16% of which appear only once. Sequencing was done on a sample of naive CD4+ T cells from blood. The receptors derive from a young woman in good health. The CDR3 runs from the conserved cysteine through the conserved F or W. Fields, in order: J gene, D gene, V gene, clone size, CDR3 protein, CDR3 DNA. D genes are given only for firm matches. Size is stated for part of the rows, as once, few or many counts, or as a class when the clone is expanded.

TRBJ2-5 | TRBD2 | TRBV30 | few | CASTVTSGEETQYF | TGTGCCTCCACTGTAACTAGCGGGGAAGAGACCCAGTACTTC
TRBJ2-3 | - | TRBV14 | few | CASSPTGGLADTQYF | TGTGCCAGCAGCCCGACTGGGGGGTTAGCAGATACGCAGTATTTT
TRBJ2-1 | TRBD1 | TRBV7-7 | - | CASSNSVGTGTGGNEQFF | TGTGCTAGCAGCAATAGTGTTGGGACCGGGACAGGGGGCAATGAGCAGTTCTTC
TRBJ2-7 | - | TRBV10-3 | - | CAISESDWAYEQYF | TGTGCCATCAGTGAGTCCGACTGGGCCTACGAGCAGTACTTC
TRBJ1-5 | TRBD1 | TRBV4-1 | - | CASSLGQGTYSNQPQHF | TGCGCCAGCAGCCTGGGACAGGGGACCTATAGCAATCAGCCCCAGCATTTT
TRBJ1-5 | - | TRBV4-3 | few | CASSQGLQQPQHF | TGCGCCAGCAGCCAAGGACTACAACAGCCCCAGCATTTT
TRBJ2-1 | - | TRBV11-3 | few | CATSVSSYNEQFF | TGTGCCACCTCGGTGAGCTCCTACAATGAGCAGTTCTTC
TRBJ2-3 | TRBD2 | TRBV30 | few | CAWTLPGLAGSADTQYF | TGTGCCTGGACCCTCCCGGGACTAGCGGGAAGTGCAGATACGCAGTATTTT
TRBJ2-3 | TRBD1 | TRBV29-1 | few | CSVEDEGAGTDTQYF | TGCAGCGTTGAAGATGAGGGGGCAGGCACAGATACGCAGTATTTT
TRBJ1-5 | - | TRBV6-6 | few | CASSPGRGSNQPQHF | TGTGCCAGCAGCCCCGGAAGGGGTAGCAATCAGCCCCAGCATTTT
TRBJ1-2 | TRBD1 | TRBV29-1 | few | CSVGQGASYGYTF | TGCAGCGTCGGACAGGGGGCGAGCTATGGCTACACCTTC
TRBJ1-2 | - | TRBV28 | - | CASSVGGRNNGYTF | TGTGCCAGCAGCGTCGGGGGGCGCAACAATGGCTACACCTTC
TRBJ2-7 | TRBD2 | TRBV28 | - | CASSLLAGVTYEQYF | TGTGCCAGCAGTTTGTTGGCGGGAGTAACCTACGAGCAGTACTTC
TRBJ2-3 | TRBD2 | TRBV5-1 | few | CASSSQTSGGTDTQYF | TGCGCCAGCAGCTCACAGACTAGCGGGGGCACAGATACGCAGTATTTT
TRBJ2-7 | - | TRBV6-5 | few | CASRNGLREQYF | TGTGCCAGCAGAAACGGACTCCGCGAGCAGTACTTC
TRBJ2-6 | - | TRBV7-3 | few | CASWGEAGANVLTF | TGTGCCAGCTGGGGAGAGGCTGGGGCCAACGTCCTGACTTTC
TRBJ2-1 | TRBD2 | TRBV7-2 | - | CASAPQGLEVNEQFF | TGTGCCAGCGCCCCCCAGGGACTAGAGGTCAATGAGCAGTTCTTC
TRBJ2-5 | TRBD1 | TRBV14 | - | CASSQGDSPGETQYF | TGTGCCAGCAGCCAGGGGGACAGTCCGGGAGAGACCCAGTACTTC
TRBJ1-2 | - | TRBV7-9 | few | CASSLALNGYTF | TGTGCCAGCAGCTTAGCCTTAAATGGCTACACCTTC
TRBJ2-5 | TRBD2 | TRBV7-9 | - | CASTGLAMETQYF | TGTGCCAGCACCGGACTAGCGATGGAGACCCAGTACTTC
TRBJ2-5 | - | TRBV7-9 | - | CASSSSPPWAGETQYF | TGTGCCAGCAGCTCCTCCCCTCCCTGGGCTGGTGAGACCCAGTACTTC
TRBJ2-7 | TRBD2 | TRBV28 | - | CASSEHSGRAKYEQYF | TGTGCCAGCAGTGAGCATAGCGGGAGGGCCAAATACGAGCAGTACTTC
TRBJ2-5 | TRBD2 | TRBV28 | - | CASRIGGDQETQYF | TGTGCCAGCAGAATTGGGGGGGACCAAGAGACCCAGTACTTC
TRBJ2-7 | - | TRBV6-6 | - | CASSMDYRYEQYF | TGTGCCAGCAGTATGGACTACCGGTACGAGCAGTACTTC
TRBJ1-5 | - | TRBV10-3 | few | CAIRDGGNQPQHF | TGTGCCATCAGGGATGGGGGGAATCAGCCCCAGCATTTT
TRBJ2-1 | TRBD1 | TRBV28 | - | CASEQPGTAGEQFF | TGTGCCAGCGAACAACCAGGGACAGCTGGGGAGCAGTTCTTC
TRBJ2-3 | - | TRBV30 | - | CAWTGADTQYF | TGTGCCTGGACGGGAGCAGATACGCAGTATTTT
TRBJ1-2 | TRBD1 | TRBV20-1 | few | CSAPDREGYTF | TGCAGTGCTCCGGACAGGGAGGGCTACACCTTC
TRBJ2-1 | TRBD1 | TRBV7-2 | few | CASSPGQTYNEQFF | TGTGCCAGCAGCCCGGGACAGACGTACAATGAGCAGTTCTTC
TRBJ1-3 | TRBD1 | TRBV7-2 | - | CASSHDRAGNTIYF | TGTGCCAGCAGCCACGACAGGGCTGGAAACACCATATATTTT
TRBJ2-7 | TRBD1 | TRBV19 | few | CASSIPDRRYEQYF | TGTGCCAGTAGTATCCCGGACAGGAGGTACGAGCAGTACTTC